This T cell receptor (beta chain) derives from a study of OX40 agonist ivuxolimab in advanced cancers. Overall study context: At doses from 0.01 to 10 mg/kg, patients were given intravenous ivuxolimab every 2 weeks.

V lost 7 bases and J lost 5, with 14 bases in between. The length of the CDR3 is 13 residues. Germline CDR1 reads SNHLY; CDR2 reads FYNNEI. Sequencing used immunoSEQ multiplex PCR; TCRdb keeps in-frame clones, though not all of them. The sample lists 68,000 or so clones, around nine tenths occurring once. Of note for this clone: The antigen is undetermined.

General study results and limits: Also present in some nonresponders was a low level of normalized T-cell clonal expansion. Those patients achieving a partial response at 0.1-3.0 mg/kg showed among the lowest clonal expansion.

The specimen was CD4+ or CD8+ T cells sorted from blood, collected in a trial of the OX40 agonist ivuxolimab. The sequence was collected from an adult with an advanced solid tumor such as melanoma, head and neck, liver or kidney cancer. J is TRBJ2-5 and V is TRBV2; D assignment may be TRBD1 or TRBD2 (5 bases each). The CDR3 DNA is TGTGCCAGCAAAAAGGGACCCGGCGAGACCCAGTACTTC. Translating gives CASKKGPGETQYF. Together with reference TRBV2 and TRBJ2-5, the CDR3 gives the full variable domain: EPEVTQTPSHQVTQMGQEVILRCVPISNHLYFYWYRQILGQKVEFLVSFYNNEISEKSEIFDDQFSVERPDGSNFTLKIRSTKLEDSAMYFCASKKGPGETQYFGPGTRLLVL.